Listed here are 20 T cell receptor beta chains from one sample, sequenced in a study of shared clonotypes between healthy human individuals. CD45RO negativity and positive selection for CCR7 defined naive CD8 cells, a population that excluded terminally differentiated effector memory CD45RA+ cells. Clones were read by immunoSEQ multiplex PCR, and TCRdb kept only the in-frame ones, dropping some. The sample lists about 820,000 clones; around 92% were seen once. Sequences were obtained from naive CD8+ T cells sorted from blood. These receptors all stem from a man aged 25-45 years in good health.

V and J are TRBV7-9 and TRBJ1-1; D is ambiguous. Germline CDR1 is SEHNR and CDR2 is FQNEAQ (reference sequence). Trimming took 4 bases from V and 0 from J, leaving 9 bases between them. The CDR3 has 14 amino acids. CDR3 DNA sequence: TGTGCCAGCAGCTACAGTTCCTTGAACACTGAAGCTTTCTTT. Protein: CASSYSSLNTEAFF.

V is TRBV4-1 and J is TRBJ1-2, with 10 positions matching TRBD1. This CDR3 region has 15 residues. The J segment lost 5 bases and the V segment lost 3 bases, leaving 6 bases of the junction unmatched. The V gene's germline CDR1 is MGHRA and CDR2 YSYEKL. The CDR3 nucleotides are TGCGCCAGCAGCCATCGGACAGGGGGTGAATATGGCTACACCTTC. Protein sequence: CASSHRTGGEYGYTF.

The CDR3 region is CASSTYGLAVTYEQYF. The CDR3 DNA reads as TGTGCCAGCAGTACCTATGGACTAGCGGTAACCTACGAGCAGTACTTC. The V gene is TRBV28, the J gene TRBJ2-7; TRBD2 matches at 10 bases. The CDR3 length is 16 residues. Trimming took 5 bases from V and 2 from J; bases not matched to a gene: 9. Germline lookup yields CDR1 MDHEN and CDR2 SYDVKM.

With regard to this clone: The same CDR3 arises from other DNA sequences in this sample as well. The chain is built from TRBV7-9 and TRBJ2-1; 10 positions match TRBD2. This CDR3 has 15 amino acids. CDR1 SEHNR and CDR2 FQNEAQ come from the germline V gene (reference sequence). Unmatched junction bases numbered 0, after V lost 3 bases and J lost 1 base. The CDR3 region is CASSFSGRSYNEQFF. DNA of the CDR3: TGTGCCAGCAGCTTTAGCGGGAGGTCCTACAATGAGCAGTTCTTC.

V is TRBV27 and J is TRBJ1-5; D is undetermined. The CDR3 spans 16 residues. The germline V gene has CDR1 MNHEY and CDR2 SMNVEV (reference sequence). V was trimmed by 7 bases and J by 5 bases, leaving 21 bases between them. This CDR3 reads CASTSLSGPMDQPQHF. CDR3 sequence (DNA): TGTGCCAGCACCTCTCTGTCCGGCCCTATGGATCAGCCCCAGCATTTT.

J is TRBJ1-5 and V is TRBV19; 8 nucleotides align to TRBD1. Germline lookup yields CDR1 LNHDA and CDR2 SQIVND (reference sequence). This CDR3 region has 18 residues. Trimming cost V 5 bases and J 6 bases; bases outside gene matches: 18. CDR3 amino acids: CASSFRPDRGRWGQPQHF. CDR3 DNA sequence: TGTGCCAGTAGTTTCCGCCCCGACAGGGGCCGGTGGGGTCAGCCCCAGCATTTT.

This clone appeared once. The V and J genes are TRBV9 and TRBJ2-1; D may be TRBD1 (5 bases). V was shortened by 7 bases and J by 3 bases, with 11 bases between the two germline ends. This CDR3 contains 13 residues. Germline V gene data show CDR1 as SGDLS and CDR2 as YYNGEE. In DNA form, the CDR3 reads TGTGCCAGCGGGCTAGGGGACTACAATGAGCAGTTCTTC. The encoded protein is CASGLGDYNEQFF.

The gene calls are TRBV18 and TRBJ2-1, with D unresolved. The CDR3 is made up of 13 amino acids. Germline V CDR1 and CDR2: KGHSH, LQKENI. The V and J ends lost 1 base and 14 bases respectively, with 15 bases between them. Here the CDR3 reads CASSPLDPHVKFF. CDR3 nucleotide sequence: TGTGCCAGCTCACCACTAGACCCCCATGTGAAGTTCTTC.

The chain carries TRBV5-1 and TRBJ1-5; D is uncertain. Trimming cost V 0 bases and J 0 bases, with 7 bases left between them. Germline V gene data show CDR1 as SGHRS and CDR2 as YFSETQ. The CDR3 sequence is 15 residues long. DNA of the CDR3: TGCGCCAGCAGCTTGGGACCAGATAGCAATCAGCCCCAGCATTTT. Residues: CASSLGPDSNQPQHF. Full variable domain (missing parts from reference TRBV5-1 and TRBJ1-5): KAGVTQTPRYLIKTRGQQVTLSCSPISGHRSVSWYQQTPGQGLQFLFEYFSETQRNKGNFPGRFSGRQFSNSRSEMNVSTLELGDSALYLCASSLGPDSNQPQHFGDGTRLSIL.

This CDR3 is CASSSWDSAYNEQFF. The CDR3, as DNA: TGTGCCAGCAGCTCCTGGGACAGCGCCTACAATGAGCAGTTCTTC. V gene TRBV5-4 combines with J gene TRBJ2-1, with TRBD1 matching over 7 bases. The CDR3 loop spans 15 amino acids. After removal of 3 bases from V and 2 bases from J, the junction contained 5 bases not matched to a gene. Germline V lookup: CDR1 SGHNT, CDR2 YYREEE (reference sequence).

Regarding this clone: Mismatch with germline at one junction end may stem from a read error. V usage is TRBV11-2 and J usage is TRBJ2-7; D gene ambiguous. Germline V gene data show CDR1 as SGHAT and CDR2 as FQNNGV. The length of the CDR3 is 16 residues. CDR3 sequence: CASNLVSSDGPYEQYF. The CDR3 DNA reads TGTGCCAGCAACTTAGTGTCTTCGGACGGACCCTACGAGCAGTACTTC.

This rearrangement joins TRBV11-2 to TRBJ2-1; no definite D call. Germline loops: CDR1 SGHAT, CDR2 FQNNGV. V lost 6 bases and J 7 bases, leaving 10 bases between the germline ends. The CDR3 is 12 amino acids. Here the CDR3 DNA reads TGTGCCAGCAGTTTTGCCGGGAATGAGCAGTTCTTC. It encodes CASSFAGNEQFF.

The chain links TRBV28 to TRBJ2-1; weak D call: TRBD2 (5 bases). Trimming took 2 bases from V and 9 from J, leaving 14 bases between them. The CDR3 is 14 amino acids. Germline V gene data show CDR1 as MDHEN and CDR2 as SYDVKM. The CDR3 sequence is CASSLGPQRGEQFF. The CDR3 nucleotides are TGTGCCAGCAGTTTAGGGCCCCAACGGGGTGAGCAGTTCTTC.

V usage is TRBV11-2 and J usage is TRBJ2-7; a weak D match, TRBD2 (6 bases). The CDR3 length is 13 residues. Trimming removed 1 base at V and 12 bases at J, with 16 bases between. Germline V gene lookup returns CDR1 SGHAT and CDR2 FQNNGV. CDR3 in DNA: TGTGCCAGCAGCTTAGCTCATTGGGGGGAAGTGTACTTC. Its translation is CASSLAHWGEVYF.

The CDR3 bases are TGTGCCAGCAGCCTCGGACAGCTCTACGAGCAGTACTTC. It yields the protein CASSLGQLYEQYF. The rearrangement joins TRBV2 to TRBJ2-7; perhaps TRBD1 as D (6 bases). This CDR3 has 13 residues. Germline-derived CDR1 and CDR2 are SNHLY and FYNNEI. Trimming pared 6 bases from V and 3 bases from J, leaving 12 bases between.

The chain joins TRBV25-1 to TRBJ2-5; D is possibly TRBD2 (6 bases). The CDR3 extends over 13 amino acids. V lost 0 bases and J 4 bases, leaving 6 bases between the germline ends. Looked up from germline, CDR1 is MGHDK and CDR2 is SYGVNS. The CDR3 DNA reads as TGTGCCAGCAGTGAATACGGGGGAGAGACCCAGTACTTC. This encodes CASSEYGGETQYF.

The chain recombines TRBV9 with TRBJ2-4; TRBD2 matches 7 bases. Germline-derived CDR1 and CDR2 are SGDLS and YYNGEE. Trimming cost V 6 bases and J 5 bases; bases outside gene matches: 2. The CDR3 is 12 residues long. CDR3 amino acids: CASNRGENIQYF. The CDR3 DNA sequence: TGTGCCAGCAATCGGGGGGAAAACATTCAGTACTTC.

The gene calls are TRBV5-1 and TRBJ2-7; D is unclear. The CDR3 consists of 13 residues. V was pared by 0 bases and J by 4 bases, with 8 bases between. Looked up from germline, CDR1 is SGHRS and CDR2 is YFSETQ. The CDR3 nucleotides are TGCGCCAGCAGCTTGGTTGTTTCGTACGAGCAGTACTTC. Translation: CASSLVVSYEQYF. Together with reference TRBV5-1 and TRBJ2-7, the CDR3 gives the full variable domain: KAGVTQTPRYLIKTRGQQVTLSCSPISGHRSVSWYQQTPGQGLQFLFEYFSETQRNKGNFPGRFSGRQFSNSRSEMNVSTLELGDSALYLCASSLVVSYEQYFGPGTRLTVT.

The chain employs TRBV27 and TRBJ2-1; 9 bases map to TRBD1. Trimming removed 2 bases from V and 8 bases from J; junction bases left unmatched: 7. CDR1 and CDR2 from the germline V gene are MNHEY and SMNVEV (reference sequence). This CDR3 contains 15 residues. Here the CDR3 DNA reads TGTGCCAGCAGTTTAGAACGCACAGGGGGCGATGAGCAGTTCTTC. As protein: CASSLERTGGDEQFF.

The CDR3 DNA is TGTGCCAGCAGCCAAGGTCGCGTGGCTAGCGGGAGAATGGGCCACGAGCAGTACTTC. Protein: CASSQGRVASGRMGHEQYF. The chain recombines TRBV16 with TRBJ2-7; 10 bases are shared with TRBD2. V shed 2 bases, J shed 5 bases, and the junction held 18 bases outside the gene matches. Germline CDR1 KGHSY, CDR2 FQNENV. This CDR3 region has 19 residues. Together with reference TRBV16 and TRBJ2-7, the CDR3 gives the full variable domain: GEEVAQTPKHLVRGEGQKAKLYCAPIKGHSYVFWYQQVLKNEFKFLISFQNENVFDETGMPKERFSAKCLPNSPCSLEIQATKLEDSAVYFCASSQGRVASGRMGHEQYFGPGTRLTVT.